This is a list of T cell receptor beta chains from one sample in a study of CD8+CD57+ T cells in acquired aplastic anemia. MiXCR was run by TCRdb on the reads, yielding one entry per CDR3 protein. The sample shows 160,000 or so distinct CDR3 sequences, around 48% of them seen only once. Sequenced material: sorted CD4+, CD8+, or CD8+CD57+ T cells (not recorded which) from PBMCs. The receptors come from a human donor with aplastic anemia. Each CDR3 is given with its conserved first and last residue.

CDR3 length: 12
V gene: TRBV12-3/TRBV12-4
CDR3 protein: CASSSTGTGYTF

CDR3 length: 15
V gene: TRBV3-1
CDR3 protein: CASRGWREGKNIQYF

CDR3 length: 15
V gene: TRBV19
CDR3 protein: CASSTRQGAIHEQCF

CDR3 length: 15
V gene: TRBV9
CDR3 protein: CASSFPPVSYNEQYF

CDR3 length: 15
V gene: TRBV10-3
CDR3 protein: CAISEGQGNTGELFF

CDR3 length: 15
V gene: TRBV10-3
CDR3 protein: CAIRGPTGEDYGYTF

CDR3 length: 15
V gene: TRBV2
CDR3 protein: CASSGGFLGGGEQYF

CDR3 length: 14
V gene: TRBV20-1
CDR3 protein: CSARGTGNTYEQYF

CDR3 length: 14
V gene: TRBV20-1
CDR3 protein: CSARGPKETSGAFF

CDR3 length: 14
V gene: TRBV5-1
CDR3 protein: CASSSDRGRTEAFF